This TCR beta chain was recovered during a study of T cells in Graves' hyperthyroidism and ophthalmopathy. Germline trimming cut 5 bases from V and 6 bases from J; bases unmatched to any gene: 13. The CDR3 has 15 residues. The germline V gene encodes CDR1 DFQATT and CDR2 SNEGSKA (reference sequence). Researchers took RNA transcripts and amplified the TCR beta CDR3 regions from them. The TCR CDR3 first-round RT-PCR relied on the HTBI primer set. Using its own MiXCR run on the multiplex PCR reads, TCRdb lists one record per CDR3 protein. The table includes 400,000 to 600,000 distinct CDR3 sequences, around 16% detected once.

The rearrangement joins TRBV20-1 to TRBJ2-7; 10 bases map to TRBD1. The source material was blood. This TCR was recovered from a woman aged 30 to 39 with Graves' ophthalmopathy. CDR3 coding DNA: TGCAGTGCTTTGGACAGGGGGGTTGAAAATGGCGAGCAGTACTTC. It encodes CSALDRGVENGEQYF.